This T cell receptor beta chain was profiled in a study of OX40 agonist ivuxolimab in advanced cancers. Trimming left V 7 bases short and J 6 bases short, with 15 bases between. CDR1 and CDR2 from the germline V gene are LNHDA and SQIVND (reference sequence). The CDR3 runs 14 residues. Notes on this clone: Its antigen is unknown.

Study-wide points: CD8+ T cells (on average) carried more expanded clones than CD4+ T cells.

Libraries were prepared by immunoSEQ multiplex PCR; TCRdb keeps only in-frame clonotypes and omits some of them. The sample lists about 35,000 clones, 84% seen once, with less than 2% in the top ten. The clonotype originates from an adult with an advanced solid tumor such as melanoma, head and neck, liver or kidney cancer. The sequenced sample was CD4+ or CD8+ T cells sorted from blood, obtained in a trial of the OX40 agonist ivuxolimab. The chain has TRBV19 and TRBJ1-4; D call uncertain. CDR3 nucleotides: TGTGCCAGTAAGAGGGAGGGTAGGCATGAAAAACTGTTTTTT. Translating it yields CASKREGRHEKLFF. Supplemented by reference TRBV19 and TRBJ1-4, the full variable domain reads DGGITQSPKYLFRKEGQNVTLSCEQNLNHDAMYWYRQDPGQGLRLIYYSQIVNDFQKGDIAEGYSVSREKKESFPLTVTSAQKNPTAFYLCASKREGRHEKLFFGSGTQLSVL.